This entry lists 28 T cell receptor beta chains sequenced from one sample in a study of siplizumab effects on memory and regulatory T cells. Sequenced by immunoSEQ multiplex PCR; TCRdb stores in-frame clones only, minus some. This table holds approximately 120,000 clones, 92% found once. Sequenced input: Tregs sorted from blood. The receptors originated from a human donor in good health.

This clone was observed a few times. The chain has TRBV19 and TRBJ2-4; D call uncertain. In germline, CDR1 is LNHDA, CDR2 SQIVND (reference sequence). This CDR3 has 13 residues. With 4 bases removed from V and 7 bases from J, the gap between germline ends came to 11 bases. For the CDR3, the DNA is TGTGCCAGTAGTACCGGACGAGTGAACATTCAGTACTTC. It is translated as CASSTGRVNIQYF.

This sequence joins TRBV7-8 and TRBJ1-1, with D uncertain. The V and J ends lost 3 bases and 5 bases respectively, with 10 bases between them. This CDR3 has 13 amino acids. CDR1 is SGHVS and CDR2 is FQNEAQ in the germline V gene. CDR3 in amino acids: CASSLGIGTEAFF. The CDR3 DNA follows: TGTGCCAGCAGCTTGGGAATTGGGACTGAAGCTTTCTTT.

The V and J genes are TRBV7-2 and TRBJ1-1; D may be TRBD1 (5 bases). The V gene lost 1 base and the J gene lost 9 bases, with 12 bases spanning the gap. The CDR3 length is 13 residues. CDR1 is SGHTA and CDR2 is FQGNSA in the germline V gene. CDR3 DNA sequence: TGTGCCAGCAGCTTAGTCCCAGGGAATAAAGCTTTCTTT. Translating gives CASSLVPGNKAFF. Supplemented by reference TRBV7-2 and TRBJ1-1, the full variable domain reads GAGVSQSPSNKVTEKGKDVELRCDPISGHTALYWYRQSLGQGLEFLIYFQGNSAPDKSGLPSDRFSAERTGGSVSTLTIQRTQQEDSAVYLCASSLVPGNKAFFGQGTRLTVV.

The J gene is TRBJ2-1, the V gene TRBV15; D remains ambiguous. Trimming took off 1 base at V and 6 bases at J, with 4 bases between the two ends. The germline V gene has CDR1 LNHNV and CDR2 YYDKDF (reference sequence). CDR3 size: 12 residues. The CDR3, as DNA: TGTGCCACCAGCAGAGTAACCAATGAGCAGTTCTTC. It codes for CATSRVTNEQFF.

CDR3 nucleotide sequence: TGTGCCATCAGTGAGGATAGCCTATCAGGGAAAAACATTCAGTACTTC. Translation gives CAISEDSLSGKNIQYF. The chain has TRBV10-3 and TRBJ2-4, with D perhaps matching TRBD1 (5 bases). Germline V gene lookup returns CDR1 ENHRY and CDR2 SYGVKD. The V end lost 2 bases, the J end lost 4 bases, and 15 bases lay between the germline ends. The CDR3 runs to 16 residues.

The chain employs TRBV7-9 and TRBJ2-6, with D uncertain. The length of the CDR3 is 16 residues. Germline values: CDR1 SEHNR, CDR2 FQNEAQ (reference sequence). Deletions cut 4 bases from V and 2 bases from J, with 12 bases between. The CDR3 is CASSSLTSPGANVLTF. The DNA of the CDR3 is TGTGCCAGCAGCTCATTGACGAGCCCTGGGGCCAACGTCCTGACTTTC.

This clone has just one count. The CDR3 sequence is CASSSPGRNSPLHF. Here the CDR3 DNA reads TGTGCCAGCAGTTCCCCGGGACGTAATTCACCCCTCCACTTT. This chain links TRBV6-5 with TRBJ1-6; the D gene is possibly TRBD1 (5 bases). The germline CDR1 and CDR2 sequences are MNHEY and SVGAGI. The CDR3 consists of 14 residues. The V gene lost 4 bases and the J gene lost 6 bases, with 10 bases spanning the gap.

This chain joins TRBV6-6 and TRBJ1-2; no clear D gene. The CDR3 has 12 amino acids. The V and J ends lost 7 bases and 1 base respectively, with 7 bases between them. Germline V CDR1 and CDR2: MNHNY, SVGAGI (reference sequence). The CDR3 nucleotides are TGTGCCAGCAAAGGGATTAACTATGGCTACACCTTC. Encoded protein: CASKGINYGYTF.

The chain is built from TRBV7-6 and TRBJ2-1; D not resolved. Trimming took 4 bases from V and 0 from J, leaving 10 bases between them. The CDR3 loop spans 15 amino acids. The germline V gene encodes CDR1 SGHVS and CDR2 FNYEAQ. The CDR3 coding sequence is TGTGCCAGCAGCTCCACGTTCAGCTCCTACAATGAGCAGTTCTTC. Translation gives CASSSTFSSYNEQFF.

This sequence joins TRBV7-3 and TRBJ2-3; no reliable D call. From germline, CDR1 is SGHTA and CDR2 FQGTGA. Deletions cut 3 bases from V and 4 bases from J, with 8 bases between. The CDR3 extends over 13 amino acids. The CDR3 spells CASSFTPADTQYF. CDR3 DNA: TGTGCCAGCAGCTTTACGCCAGCAGATACGCAGTATTTT.

The rearrangement joins TRBV7-9 to TRBJ1-6; 9 positions match TRBD1. Germline loops: CDR1 SEHNR, CDR2 FQNEAQ (reference sequence). V was clipped by 5 bases and J by 6 bases; unmatched bases: 5. The CDR3 consists of 15 residues. In DNA, the CDR3 is TGTGCCAGCAGCCCCGAGACAGGGGGTAATTCACCCCTCCACTTT. As protein: CASSPETGGNSPLHF.

V and J are TRBV5-4 and TRBJ2-7, with D tentatively TRBD1 (6 bases). Trimming removed 0 bases from V and 0 bases from J, with 10 bases in between. CDR1 is SGHNT, CDR2 YYREEE, per germline (reference sequence). The CDR3 is made up of 15 amino acids. This CDR3 reads CASSLAPRGSYEQYF. The CDR3 nucleotides read TGTGCCAGCAGCTTGGCCCCCAGGGGCTCCTACGAGCAGTACTTC.

The chain links TRBV29-1 to TRBJ1-1; D is possibly TRBD1 (6 bases). The CDR3 consists of 12 residues. Germline V lookup: CDR1 SQVTM, CDR2 ANQGSEA. Trimming stripped 6 bases from V and 6 bases from J, with 14 bases between. CDR3 DNA: TGCAGCGTGGGGGGGGGCCGGCCTGAAGCTTTCTTT. Protein sequence: CSVGGGRPEAFF.

This clone was found a few times. The chain couples TRBV2 to TRBJ1-1; 7 positions agree with TRBD1. Per germline, CDR1 SNHLY and CDR2 FYNNEI. The CDR3 totals 11 residues. J gave up 6 bases and V 8 bases, and 3 bases lay outside the gene matches. The CDR3 nucleotides read TGTGCCAGCCACAGGGGATCTGAAGCTTTCTTT. Amino acids: CASHRGSEAFF.

The chain combines TRBV7-9 with TRBJ1-4; D unclear. V was clipped by 2 bases and J by 5 bases, with 15 bases between them. This CDR3 is built from 16 residues. CDR1 and CDR2 (germline): SEHNR, FQNEAQ (reference sequence). The CDR3 reads CASSLYSGSWNEKLFF. CDR3 sequence (DNA): TGTGCCAGCAGCTTATATAGTGGGTCATGGAATGAAAAACTGTTTTTT. The full variable domain, rest sourced from reference TRBV7-9 and TRBJ1-4, is DTGVSQNPRHKITKRGQNVTFRCDPISEHNRLYWYRQTLGQGPEFLTYFQNEAQLEKSRLLSDRFSAERPKGSFSTLEIQRTEQGDSAMYLCASSLYSGSWNEKLFFGSGTQLSVL.

The V gene is TRBV29-1, the J gene TRBJ2-3, with 12 bases that match TRBD2. Looked up from germline, CDR1 is SQVTM and CDR2 is ANQGSEA. The CDR3 is 18 residues long. The junction had 9 bases not matched to a gene; V was cut back by 0 bases and J by 2 bases. CDR3 protein: CSVEDLQTSGSLTDTQYF. In DNA, the CDR3 is TGCAGCGTTGAAGATCTTCAGACTAGCGGGAGCCTCACAGATACGCAGTATTTT.

The chain joins TRBV12-5 to TRBJ2-7, with D unclear. CDR1 and CDR2 (germline): LGHNT, FRNRAP. This CDR3 spans 12 amino acids. V was shortened by 6 bases and J by 6 bases, with 12 bases between the two germline ends. DNA for the CDR3: TGTGCTAGTGGCCCCACGGGCTCCGAGCAGTACTTC. It is translated as CASGPTGSEQYF.

This clone turned up a few times. This chain links TRBV7-3 with TRBJ1-1; D unresolved. V lost 3 bases and J lost 3, with 8 bases in between. Germline V gene data show CDR1 as SGHTA and CDR2 as FQGTGA. The CDR3 totals 13 residues. The CDR3 region is CASSLQEDTEAFF. In nucleotides, the CDR3 is TGTGCCAGCAGCTTGCAGGAGGACACTGAAGCTTTCTTT.

The rearrangement uses TRBV7-9 and TRBJ2-7; maybe TRBD2 (7 bases). The CDR3 sequence is 17 residues long. Trimming removed 0 bases at V and 6 bases at J, with 21 bases between. Germline CDR1 SEHNR, CDR2 FQNEAQ (reference sequence). This CDR3 is CASSLAVGGGIRGEQYF. The CDR3 DNA reads TGTGCCAGCAGCTTAGCGGTGGGAGGGGGTATAAGGGGCGAGCAGTACTTC.

The chain combines TRBV12-5 with TRBJ1-4; D is possibly TRBD1 (6 bases). CDR3 length: 12 amino acids. Germline V gives CDR1 LGHNT, CDR2 FRNRAP. The V gene lost 6 bases and the J gene lost 11 bases, with 13 bases spanning the gap. This CDR3 is CASGPGQTKLFF. The CDR3, as DNA: TGTGCTAGTGGCCCAGGACAGACGAAACTGTTTTTT.

The gene calls are TRBV27 and TRBJ1-5; D perhaps matches TRBD1 (6 bases). The CDR3 runs 14 residues. Trimming took 5 bases from V and 7 from J, leaving 15 bases between them. Germline V gives CDR1 MNHEY, CDR2 SMNVEV (reference sequence). CDR3 bases: TGTGCCAGCAGTCTCCTACAGGGTTGGCAGCCCCAGCATTTT. It codes for CASSLLQGWQPQHF.

The CDR3 loop reads CAINPDSSYEQYF. DNA for the CDR3: TGTGCCATCAATCCGGACAGTTCCTACGAGCAGTACTTC. The rearrangement joins TRBV10-3 to TRBJ2-7, with a weak D call TRBD1 (6 bases). The germline V gene has CDR1 ENHRY and CDR2 SYGVKD. V gave up 7 bases and J gave up 1 base, with 11 bases separating them. This CDR3 spans 13 amino acids.

This clone has only a few counts. The CDR3 loop reads CASSVPGGSTEAFF. The DNA of the CDR3 is TGTGCCAGCAGCGTACCGGGTGGAAGCACTGAAGCTTTCTTT. V usage is TRBV9 and J usage is TRBJ1-1; D not resolved. V was pared by 1 base and J by 4 bases, with 11 bases between. Looked up from germline, CDR1 is SGDLS and CDR2 is YYNGEE. The CDR3 has 14 amino acids.

This chain uses TRBV6-6 with TRBJ1-2; D gene uncertain. CDR1 is MNHNY, CDR2 SVGAGI, per germline (reference sequence). V dropped 6 bases and J dropped 2 bases, with 13 bases sitting between them. The CDR3 totals 14 residues. The CDR3 DNA follows: TGTGCCAGCAGCAGTAGGACGGACAACTATGGCTACACCTTC. This codes for CASSSRTDNYGYTF.

Here the CDR3 reads CASSFGDRDVETQYF. The CDR3 coding sequence is TGCGCCAGCAGCTTTGGGGACAGGGATGTAGAGACCCAGTACTTC. This rearrangement joins TRBV5-1 to TRBJ2-5, with TRBD1 identical over 9 bases. Trimming took 2 bases from V and 4 from J; bases not matched to a gene: 6. The CDR3 has 15 amino acids. CDR1 is SGHRS and CDR2 is YFSETQ in the germline V gene.

The CDR3 region has the DNA TGTGCCAGCAGCTGGATTCAGGGGGACGAGCAGTACTTC. Amino acids: CASSWIQGDEQYF. This chain joins TRBV11-3 and TRBJ2-7, with 7 bases fitting TRBD1. CDR3 size: 13 residues. Germline V gene lookup returns CDR1 SGHNT and CDR2 YENEEA. Germline trimming cut 4 bases from V and 5 bases from J; bases unmatched to any gene: 5.

The chain is built from TRBV13 and TRBJ2-7, with TRBD1 as a possible D gene (6 bases). V shed 7 bases and J shed 0 bases, with 13 bases lying between them. The germline V gene encodes CDR1 PRHDT and CDR2 FYEKMQ (reference sequence). The CDR3 has 14 amino acids. This chain's CDR3 is CASKETGRSYEQYF. In DNA, the CDR3 is TGTGCCAGCAAGGAGACAGGACGCTCCTACGAGCAGTACTTC.

The chain couples TRBV30 to TRBJ2-3, with D unresolved. Germline lookup yields CDR1 GTSNPN and CDR2 SVGIG (reference sequence). V was trimmed by 6 bases and J by 2 bases, leaving 9 bases between them. This CDR3 contains 12 residues. The CDR3 nucleotides read TGTGCCTGTTCGATAATCACAGATACGCAGTATTTT. This codes for CACSIITDTQYF.